This TCR beta chain stems from a study of human T cells and chemical hapten exposure. Study-level background: TCR yields per sample varied mostly from small pooled library volume differences.

As for this clonotype: What it binds is not known.

Indicated time point: healthy volunteer bleed at 6 weeks. The study extracted total RNA from unfractionated whole blood. Study-wide results and caveats: DPC sensitization did not alter TCRs above 1 in 1000 frequency.

It was the library that attached unique molecular identifiers to individual cDNA molecules. Per the study methods: 96,000 or so TCRs per sample was the median, with a range of about 20,000 to 690,600. TCRdb ran MiXCR on the RACE reads and lists one entry per CDR3 protein. In this record, the V and J calls reflect TCRdb's handling and not the investigators' own analysis. The sample lists fewer than 85,000 distinct CDR3 sequences; around 9.3% were seen once. The CDR3 totals 15 residues. Trimming cost V 3 bases and J 4 bases, with 14 bases left between them. The clonotype originates from a female donor in good health. Some clones in this sample may be carry-over from other donors' samples. Material for sequencing was whole blood. This sequence joins TRBV12-3 or TRBV12-4 and TRBJ2-3; no reliable D call. This CDR3 reads CASSFIFGRPDTQYF. The CDR3 coding sequence is TGTGCCAGCAGTTTCATTTTCGGGCGCCCAGATACGCAGTATTTT.